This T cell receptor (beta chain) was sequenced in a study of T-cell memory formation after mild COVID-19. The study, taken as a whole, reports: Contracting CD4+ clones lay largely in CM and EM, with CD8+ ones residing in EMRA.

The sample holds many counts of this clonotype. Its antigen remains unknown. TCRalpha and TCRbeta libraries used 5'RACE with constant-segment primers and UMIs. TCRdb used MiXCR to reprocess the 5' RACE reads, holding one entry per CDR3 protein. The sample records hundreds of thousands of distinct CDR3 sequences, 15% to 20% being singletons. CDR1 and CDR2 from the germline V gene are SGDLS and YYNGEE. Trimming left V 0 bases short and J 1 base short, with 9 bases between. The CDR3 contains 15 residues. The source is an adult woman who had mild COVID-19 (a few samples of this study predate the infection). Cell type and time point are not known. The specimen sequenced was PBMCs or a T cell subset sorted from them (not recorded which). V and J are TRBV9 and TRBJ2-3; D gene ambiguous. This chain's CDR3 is CASSVVDLRTDTQYF. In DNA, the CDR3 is TGTGCCAGCAGCGTAGTAGACCTCCGCACAGATACGCAGTATTTT.